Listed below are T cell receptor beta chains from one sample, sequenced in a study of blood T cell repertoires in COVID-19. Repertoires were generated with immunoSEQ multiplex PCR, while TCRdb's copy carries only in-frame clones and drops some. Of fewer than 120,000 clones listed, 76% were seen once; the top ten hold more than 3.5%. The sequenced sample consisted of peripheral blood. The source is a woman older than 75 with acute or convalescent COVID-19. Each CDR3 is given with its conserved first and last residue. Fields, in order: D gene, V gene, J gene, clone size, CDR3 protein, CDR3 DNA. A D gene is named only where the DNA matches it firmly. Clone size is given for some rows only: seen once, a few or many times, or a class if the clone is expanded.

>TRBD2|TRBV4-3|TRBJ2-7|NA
CASSQDPGTSSYEQYF
TGCGCCAGCAGCCAAGATCCCGGGACTAGCTCCTACGAGCAGTACTTC
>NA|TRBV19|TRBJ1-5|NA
CASSRYAVSQPQHF
TGTGCCAGTAGTAGGTATGCGGTTAGTCAGCCCCAGCATTTT
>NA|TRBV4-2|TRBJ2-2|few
CASSQDRGNTGELFF
TGTGCCAGCAGCCAAGATAGGGGGAATACCGGGGAGCTGTTTTTT
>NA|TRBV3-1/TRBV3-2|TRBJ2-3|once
CASSQGAVLADTQYF
TGTGCCAGCAGCCAAGGGGCCGTACTCGCAGATACGCAGTATTTT
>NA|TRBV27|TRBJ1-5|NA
CASKGARDQPQHF
TGTGCCAGCAAAGGGGCCAGGGATCAGCCCCAGCATTTT
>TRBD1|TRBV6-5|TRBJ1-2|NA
CASSYKGAYGYTF
TGTGCCAGCAGTTATAAGGGGGCTTATGGCTACACCTTC
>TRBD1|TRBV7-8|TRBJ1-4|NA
CASSSLPDREYKLFF
TGTGCCAGCAGCTCTCTCCCCGACAGGGAGTATAAACTGTTTTTT
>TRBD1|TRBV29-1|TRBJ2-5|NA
CSALQGAYGTQYF
TGCAGCGCTCTACAGGGGGCTTACGGGACCCAGTACTTC
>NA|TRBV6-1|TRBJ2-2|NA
CASSEPGRLTGELFF
TGTGCCAGCAGTGAGCCAGGGAGGTTAACCGGGGAGCTGTTTTTT
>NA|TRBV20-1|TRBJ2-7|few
CSAPRGYEQYF
TGCAGTGCACCCAGGGGCTACGAGCAGTACTTC
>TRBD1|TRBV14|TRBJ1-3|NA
CASSQGGTDSGNTIYF
TGTGCCAGCAGCCAAGGTGGGACAGACTCTGGAAACACCATATATTTT
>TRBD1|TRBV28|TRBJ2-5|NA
CASSPHQGQQETQYF
TGTGCCAGCAGCCCACACCAGGGACAGCAAGAGACCCAGTACTTC
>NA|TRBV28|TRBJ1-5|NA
CASMDPTDGQPQHF
TGTGCCAGCATGGACCCGACAGACGGTCAGCCCCAGCATTTT
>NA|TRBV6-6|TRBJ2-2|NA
CASSYLQGIGELFF
TGTGCCAGCAGTTACTTGCAGGGGATTGGGGAGCTGTTTTTT
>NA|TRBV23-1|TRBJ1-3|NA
CASSQRGGNTIYF
TGCGCCAGCAGTCAAAGGGGTGGAAACACCATATATTTT
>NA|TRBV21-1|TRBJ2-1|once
CASSKYDRGSDNEQFF
TGTGCCAGCAGCAAATACGACAGGGGATCTGACAATGAGCAGTTCTTC
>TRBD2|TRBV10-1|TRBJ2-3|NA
CASSESSGALAGDTDTQYF
TGCGCCAGCAGTGAGTCCTCCGGGGCCTTAGCGGGAGATACAGATACGCAGTATTTT
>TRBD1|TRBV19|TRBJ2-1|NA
CASSVGQGRNEQFF
TGTGCCAGTAGCGTGGGACAGGGTCGCAATGAGCAGTTCTTC
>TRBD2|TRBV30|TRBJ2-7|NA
CAWSPHSGDFSYEQYF
TGTGCCTGGAGTCCCCATAGCGGGGACTTCTCCTACGAGCAGTACTTC
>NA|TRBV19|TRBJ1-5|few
CASSPPGVFQPQHF
TGTGCCAGTAGTCCCCCAGGGGTTTTTCAGCCCCAGCATTTT
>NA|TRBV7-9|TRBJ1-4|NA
CASSSQGLSNEKLFF
TGTGCCAGCAGCTCGCAGGGGTTATCTAATGAAAAACTGTTTTTT
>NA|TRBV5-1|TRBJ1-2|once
CASSLDRGATYGYTF
TGCGCCAGCAGCTTGGACCGGGGGGCGACCTATGGCTACACCTTC